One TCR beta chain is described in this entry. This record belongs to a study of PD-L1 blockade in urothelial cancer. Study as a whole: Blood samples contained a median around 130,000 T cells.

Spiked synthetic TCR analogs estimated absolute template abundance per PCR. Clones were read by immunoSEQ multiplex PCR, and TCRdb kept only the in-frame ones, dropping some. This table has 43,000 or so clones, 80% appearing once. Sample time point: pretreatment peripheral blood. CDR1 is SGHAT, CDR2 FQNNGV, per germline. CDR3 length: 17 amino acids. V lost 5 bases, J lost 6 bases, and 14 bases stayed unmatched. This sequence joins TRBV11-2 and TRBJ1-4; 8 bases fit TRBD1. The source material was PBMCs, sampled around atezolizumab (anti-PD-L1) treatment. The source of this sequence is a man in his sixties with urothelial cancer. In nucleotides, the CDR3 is TGTGCCAGCAGCCCAGGGGGCCCGGGACAACGATATGAAAAACTGTTTTTT. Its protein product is CASSPGGPGQRYEKLFF.